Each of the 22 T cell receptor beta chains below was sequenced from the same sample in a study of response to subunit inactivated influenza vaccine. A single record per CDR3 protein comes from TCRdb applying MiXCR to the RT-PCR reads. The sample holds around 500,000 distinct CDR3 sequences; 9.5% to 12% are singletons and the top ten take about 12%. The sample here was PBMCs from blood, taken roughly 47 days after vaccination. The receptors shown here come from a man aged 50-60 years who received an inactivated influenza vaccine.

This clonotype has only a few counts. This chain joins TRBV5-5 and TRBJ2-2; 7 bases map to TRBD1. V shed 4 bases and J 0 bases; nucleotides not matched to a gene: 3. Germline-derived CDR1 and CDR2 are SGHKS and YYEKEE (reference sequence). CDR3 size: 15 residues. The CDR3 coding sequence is TGTGCCAGCAGCAGGGACAGCGCGAACACCGGGGAGCTGTTTTTT. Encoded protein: CASSRDSANTGELFF. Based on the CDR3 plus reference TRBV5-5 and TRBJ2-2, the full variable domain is DAGVTQSPTHLIKTRGQQVTLRCSPISGHKSVSWYQQVLGQGPQFIFQYYEKEERGRGNFPDRFSARQFPNYSSELNVNALLLGDSALYLCASSRDSANTGELFFGEGSRLTVL.

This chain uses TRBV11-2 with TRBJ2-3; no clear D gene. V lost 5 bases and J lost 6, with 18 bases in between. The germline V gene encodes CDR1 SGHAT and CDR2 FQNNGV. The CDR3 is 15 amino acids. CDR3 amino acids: CASSASGGSPDTQYF. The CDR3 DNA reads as TGTGCCAGCAGCGCCTCCGGTGGATCTCCGGATACGCAGTATTTT.

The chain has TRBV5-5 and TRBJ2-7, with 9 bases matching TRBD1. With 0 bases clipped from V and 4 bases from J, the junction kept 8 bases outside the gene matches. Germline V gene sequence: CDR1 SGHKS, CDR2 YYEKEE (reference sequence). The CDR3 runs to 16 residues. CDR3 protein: CASSLAFGTGTYEQYF. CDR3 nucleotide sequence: TGTGCCAGCAGCTTGGCCTTCGGGACAGGGACTTACGAGCAGTACTTC. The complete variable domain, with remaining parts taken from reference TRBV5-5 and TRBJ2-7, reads DAGVTQSPTHLIKTRGQQVTLRCSPISGHKSVSWYQQVLGQGPQFIFQYYEKEERGRGNFPDRFSARQFPNYSSELNVNALLLGDSALYLCASSLAFGTGTYEQYFGPGTRLTVT.

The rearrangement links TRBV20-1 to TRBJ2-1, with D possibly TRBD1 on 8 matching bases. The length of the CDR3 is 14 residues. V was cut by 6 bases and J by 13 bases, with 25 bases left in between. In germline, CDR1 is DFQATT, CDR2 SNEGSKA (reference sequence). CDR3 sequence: CSAETGGSQRGQFF. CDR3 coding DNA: TGCAGTGCGGAAACAGGGGGATCTCAGCGGGGACAGTTCTTC.

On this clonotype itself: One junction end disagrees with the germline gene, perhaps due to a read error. CDR3 coding DNA: TGTGCCAGCAGCCAAGATCGATCTTATGGGGGGAGCACAGATACGCAGTACTTT. Amino acid sequence: CASSQDRSYGGSTDTQYF. The V and J genes are TRBV3-1 and TRBJ2-3, with a weak D call TRBD2 (6 bases). There are 18 residues in the CDR3. The germline V gene has CDR1 LGHDT and CDR2 YNNKEL (reference sequence).

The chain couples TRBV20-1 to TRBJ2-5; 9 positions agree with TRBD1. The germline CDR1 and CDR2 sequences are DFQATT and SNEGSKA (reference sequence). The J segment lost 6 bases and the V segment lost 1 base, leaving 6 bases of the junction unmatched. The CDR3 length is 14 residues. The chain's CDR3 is CSARATGQGQTQYF. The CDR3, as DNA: TGCAGTGCTAGAGCTACGGGACAGGGCCAGACCCAGTACTTC.

The CDR3 is CASSPTGQGVTEAFF. CDR3 DNA sequence: TGTGCCAGCTCACCGACCGGACAGGGGGTCACTGAAGCTTTCTTT. V usage is TRBV18 and J usage is TRBJ1-1; 10 positions match TRBD1. Germline V gives CDR1 KGHSH, CDR2 LQKENI. CDR3 length: 15 residues. V gave up 3 bases and J gave up 4 bases; unmatched junction bases: 5.

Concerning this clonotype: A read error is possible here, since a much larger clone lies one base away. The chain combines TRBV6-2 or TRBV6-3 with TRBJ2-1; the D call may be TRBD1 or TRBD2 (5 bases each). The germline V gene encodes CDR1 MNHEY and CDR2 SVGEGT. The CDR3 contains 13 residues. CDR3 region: CTSNNGASNEQFF. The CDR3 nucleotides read TGTACCAGCAATAACGGGGCGAGCAATGAGCAGTTCTTC.

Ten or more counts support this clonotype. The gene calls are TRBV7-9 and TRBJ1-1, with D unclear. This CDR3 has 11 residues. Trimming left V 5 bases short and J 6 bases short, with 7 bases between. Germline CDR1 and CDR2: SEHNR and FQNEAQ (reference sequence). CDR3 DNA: TGTGCCAGCAGCCCCCTGGCTGAAGCTTTCTTT. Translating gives CASSPLAEAFF. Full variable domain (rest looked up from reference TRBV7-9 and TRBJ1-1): DTGVSQNPRHKITKRGQNVTFRCDPISEHNRLYWYRQTLGQGPEFLTYFQNEAQLEKSRLLSDRFSAERPKGSFSTLEIQRTEQGDSAMYLCASSPLAEAFFGQGTRLTVV.

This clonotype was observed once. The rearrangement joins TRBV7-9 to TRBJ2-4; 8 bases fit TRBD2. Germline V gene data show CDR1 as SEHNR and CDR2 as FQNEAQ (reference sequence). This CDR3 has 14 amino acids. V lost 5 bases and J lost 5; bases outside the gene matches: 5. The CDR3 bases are TGTGCCAGCAGCCCCAGCGGGAGCGAAAACATTCAGTACTTC. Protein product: CASSPSGSENIQYF.

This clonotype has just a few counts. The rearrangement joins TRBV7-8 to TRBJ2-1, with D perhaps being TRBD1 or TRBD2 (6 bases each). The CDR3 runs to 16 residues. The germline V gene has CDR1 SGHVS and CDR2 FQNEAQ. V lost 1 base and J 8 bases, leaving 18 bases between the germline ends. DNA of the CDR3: TGTGCCAGCAGCTTAGGAAGGGGGGCAGGGAGGTATGAGCAGTTCTTC. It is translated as CASSLGRGAGRYEQFF.

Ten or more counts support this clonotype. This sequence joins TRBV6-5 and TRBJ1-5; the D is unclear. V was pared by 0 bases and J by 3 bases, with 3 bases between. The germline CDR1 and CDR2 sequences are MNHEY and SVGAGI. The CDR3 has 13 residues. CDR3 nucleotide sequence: TGTGCCAGCAGTTACTCCGTCAATCAGCCCCAGCATTTT. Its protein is CASSYSVNQPQHF.

Written as DNA, the CDR3 is TGTGCCAGCAGCCGGAGCCTCGGGACAGTTTGGAACTACGAGCAGTACTTC. This sequence encodes CASSRSLGTVWNYEQYF. The J gene is TRBJ2-7, the V gene TRBV6-2 or TRBV6-3, with TRBD1 matching over 7 bases. This CDR3 comprises 17 residues. Germline CDR1 MNHEY, CDR2 SVGEGT. With 6 bases clipped from V and 3 bases from J, the junction kept 17 bases outside the gene matches.

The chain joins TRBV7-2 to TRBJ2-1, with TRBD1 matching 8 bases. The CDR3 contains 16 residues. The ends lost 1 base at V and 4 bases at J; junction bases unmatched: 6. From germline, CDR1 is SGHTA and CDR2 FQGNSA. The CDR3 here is CASSLGSGGRYNEQFF. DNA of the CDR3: TGTGCCAGCAGCTTAGGGTCAGGGGGCAGATACAATGAGCAGTTCTTC.

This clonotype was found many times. CDR3 in amino acids: CAISYRPGELFF. CDR3 DNA: TGTGCCATCAGTTATCGGCCCGGGGAGCTGTTTTTT. This rearrangement joins TRBV10-3 to TRBJ2-2; D is uncertain. Trimming took off 5 bases at V and 6 bases at J, with 7 bases between the two ends. Germline assignment: CDR1 ENHRY and CDR2 SYGVKD. CDR3 length: 12 residues.

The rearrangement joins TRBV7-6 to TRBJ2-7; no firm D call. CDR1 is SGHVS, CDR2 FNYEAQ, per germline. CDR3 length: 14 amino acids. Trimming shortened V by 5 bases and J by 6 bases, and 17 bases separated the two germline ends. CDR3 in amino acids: CASSPRPTPGEQYF. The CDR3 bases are TGTGCCAGCAGCCCGCGACCCACCCCGGGCGAGCAGTACTTC.

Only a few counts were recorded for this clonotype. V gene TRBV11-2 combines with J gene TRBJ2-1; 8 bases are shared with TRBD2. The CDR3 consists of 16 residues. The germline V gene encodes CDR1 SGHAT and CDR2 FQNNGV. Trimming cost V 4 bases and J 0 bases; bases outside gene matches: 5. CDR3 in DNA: TGTGCCAGCAGCTGGAGAAGCGGGAGCTCCTACAATGAGCAGTTCTTC. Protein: CASSWRSGSSYNEQFF.

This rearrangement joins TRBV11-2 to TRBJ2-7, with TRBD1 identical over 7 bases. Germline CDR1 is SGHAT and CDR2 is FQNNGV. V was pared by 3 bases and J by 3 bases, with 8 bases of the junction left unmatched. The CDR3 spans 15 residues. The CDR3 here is CASSFASGTVYEQYF. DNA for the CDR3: TGTGCCAGCAGCTTCGCGTCCGGGACAGTCTACGAGCAGTACTTC.

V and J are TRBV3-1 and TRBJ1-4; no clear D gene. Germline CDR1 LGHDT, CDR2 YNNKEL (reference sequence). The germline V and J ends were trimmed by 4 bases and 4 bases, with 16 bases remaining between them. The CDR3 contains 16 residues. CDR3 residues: CASSRAPTEYNEKLFF. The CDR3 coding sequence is TGTGCCAGCAGCCGAGCCCCGACGGAGTATAATGAAAAACTGTTTTTT.

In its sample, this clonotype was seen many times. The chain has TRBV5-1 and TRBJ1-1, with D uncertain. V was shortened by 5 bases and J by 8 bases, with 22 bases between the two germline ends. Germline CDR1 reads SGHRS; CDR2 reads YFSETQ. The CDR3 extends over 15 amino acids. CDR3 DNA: TGCGCCAGCAGTCCCTCGGAAGGTTGGCGTATCGAAGCTTTCTTT. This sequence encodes CASSPSEGWRIEAFF.

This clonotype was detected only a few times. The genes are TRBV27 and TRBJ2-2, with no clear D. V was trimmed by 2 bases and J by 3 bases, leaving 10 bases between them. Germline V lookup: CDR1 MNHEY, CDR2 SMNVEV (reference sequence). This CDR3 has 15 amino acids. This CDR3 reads CASSLGSWDTGELFF. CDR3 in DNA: TGTGCCAGCAGTTTAGGTAGCTGGGACACCGGGGAGCTGTTTTTT.

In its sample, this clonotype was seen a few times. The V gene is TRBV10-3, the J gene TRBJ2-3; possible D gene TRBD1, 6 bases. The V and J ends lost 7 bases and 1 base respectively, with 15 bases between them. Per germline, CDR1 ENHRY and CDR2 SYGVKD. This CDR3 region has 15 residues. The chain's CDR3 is CAIMGAVEGTDTQYF. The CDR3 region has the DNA TGTGCCATCATGGGGGCAGTCGAGGGCACAGATACGCAGTATTTT.